Below, 7 T cell receptor beta chains from the same sample are listed, as sequenced in a study of shared clonotypes between healthy human individuals. Naive CD8 cells were CD45RO-negative, positively selected for CCR7, excluding terminally differentiated effector memory CD45RA+ cells. TCRdb's table, derived via immunoSEQ multiplex PCR, lists solely in-frame clones and lacks some. The table records about 2 million clones, over 85% of them present only once. Sequencing was carried out using naive CD8+ T cells sorted from blood. The source is a man aged 18 to 29 in good health.

This clone has just one count. Other nucleotide sequences in the sample specify the same CDR3. V gene TRBV13 combines with J gene TRBJ2-5, with D perhaps matching TRBD2 (6 bases). Germline V gene data show CDR1 as PRHDT and CDR2 as FYEKMQ (reference sequence). This CDR3 contains 13 residues. V gave up 0 bases and J gave up 5 bases, with 7 bases separating them. The CDR3 sequence is CASSLGGRETQYF. The CDR3 DNA reads as TGTGCCAGCAGCTTAGGGGGGAGGGAGACCCAGTACTTC.

This chain links TRBV9 with TRBJ1-1, with D tentatively TRBD1 (6 bases). The CDR3 consists of 19 residues. Germline-derived CDR1 and CDR2 are SGDLS and YYNGEE. Trimming took 0 bases from V and 4 from J, leaving 25 bases between them. The CDR3 coding sequence is TGTGCCAGCAGCGTAGTCGCTGAAGGTACAGGGCGGGGAATCACTGAAGCTTTCTTT. It is translated as CASSVVAEGTGRGITEAFF.

The J gene is TRBJ2-3, the V gene TRBV10-2; D remains ambiguous. Trimming took off 4 bases at V and 3 bases at J, with 8 bases between the two ends. Germline V gene sequence: CDR1 WSHSY, CDR2 SAAADI. The CDR3 has 13 residues. The chain's CDR3 is CASSGASTDTQYF. CDR3 nucleotides: TGCGCCAGCAGTGGAGCGAGTACAGATACGCAGTATTTT.

The chain couples TRBV5-4 to TRBJ2-5; 7 bases are shared with TRBD1. V shed 4 bases and J 5 bases; nucleotides not matched to a gene: 11. Germline CDR1 reads SGHNT; CDR2 reads YYREEE (reference sequence). This CDR3 is 15 amino acids long. CDR3 in DNA: TGTGCCAGCAGCGTTGTCGGCGACAGGGATGAGACCCAGTACTTC. Its translation: CASSVVGDRDETQYF.

The chain uses TRBV2 and TRBJ2-7; D might be TRBD1 or TRBD2, each matching 5 bases. The CDR3 has 14 residues. V was trimmed by 6 bases and J by 0 bases, leaving 12 bases between them. Germline CDR1 is SNHLY and CDR2 is FYNNEI. CDR3: CASRVGTASYEQYF. CDR3 sequence (DNA): TGTGCCAGCAGGGTCGGGACGGCCTCCTACGAGCAGTACTTC.

V gene TRBV7-9 combines with J gene TRBJ2-1; the D is unclear. Trimming stripped 7 bases from V and 9 bases from J, with 13 bases between. Germline V gene sequence: CDR1 SEHNR, CDR2 FQNEAQ (reference sequence). The CDR3 sequence is 12 residues long. The CDR3, as DNA: TGTGCCAGCACCCCTTCTATCTCTGAGCAGTTCTTC. It translates to CASTPSISEQFF.

The V call is TRBV5-1, the J call TRBJ1-2, with TRBD1 matching 8 bases. CDR1 and CDR2 from the germline V gene are SGHRS and YFSETQ. The junction had 8 bases not matched to a gene; V was cut back by 6 bases and J by 4 bases. The CDR3 is made up of 14 amino acids. Here the CDR3 reads CASTLDRVGYGYTF. The CDR3 nucleotides are TGCGCCAGCACCCTGGACAGGGTCGGCTATGGCTACACCTTC.